This TCR beta chain was captured in a study of blood T cell repertoires in COVID-19. Germline lookup yields CDR1 LGHNA and CDR2 YSLEER. The J segment lost 7 bases and the V segment lost 2 bases, leaving 14 bases of the junction unmatched. The CDR3 has 17 amino acids. The protocol was immunoSEQ multiplex PCR, while the TCRdb copy is restricted to in-frame clones and leaves out a portion. Here the sample spans some 150,000 clones, 80% to 85% being singletons. Specimen: peripheral blood. The chain employs TRBV4-3 and TRBJ2-7, with 10 bases matching TRBD1. The receptor's source is a human donor in a cohort sampled during active COVID-19. CDR3 sequence reads: CASSQKWDRGRSWEQYF. Written as DNA, the CDR3 is TGCGCCAGCAGCCAAAAGTGGGACAGGGGACGATCGTGGGAGCAGTACTTC.